This T cell receptor beta chain was captured by sequencing in a study of long-term antiretroviral therapy in people with HIV. This CDR3 has 13 amino acids. The V end lost 5 bases, the J end lost 5 bases, and 13 bases lay between the germline ends. Germline CDR1 SGHTA, CDR2 FQGTGA. They ran version v3.0 of the immunoSEQ assay at survey level. Libraries were prepared by immunoSEQ multiplex PCR; TCRdb keeps only in-frame clonotypes and omits some of them. The data show about 28,000 clones, with 80% to 85% seen just once and more than 8% held by the top ten. People in the study who had HIV all got their treatment in the United States.

The TCR originated in a man aged 25 to 45 with HIV. J is TRBJ2-7 and V is TRBV7-3; D might be TRBD2 (7 bases). Source: unsorted PBMCs, taken 2.7 to 2.9 years after starting antiretroviral therapy. CDR3 residues: CASSTGGRDEQYF. For the CDR3, the DNA is TGTGCCAGCAGCACGGGGGGCCGAGACGAGCAGTACTTC.